This is a list of T cell receptor beta chains from one sample in a study of CD8 T cells in ankylosing spondylitis. MiXCR, run by TCRdb on the 5' RACE reads, gives a single entry per CDR3 protein. The sample yields roughly 230,000 distinct CDR3 sequences, 8% to 10% seen once. Sample: blood, either unsorted or a sorted T cell fraction (not recorded which). These receptors all come from a female donor with ankylosing spondylitis or in good health (not recorded which). Each CDR3 is given with its conserved first and last residue. The D gene is left open where the match is weak. Part of the rows lack a size; the others show once, few, many or a class for expanded clones.

cdr3_length,d_call,clone_size,v_call,j_call,cdr3_nt,cdr3_aa
14,-,many,TRBV12-3/TRBV12-4,TRBJ2-7,TGTGCCAGCAGTCGCCGGGGTTGGGCCTACGAGCAGTACTTC,CASSRRGWAYEQYF
13,TRBD1,many,TRBV29-1,TRBJ2-1,TGCAGCGTTGATCAGGCAGGGGGCAATGAGCAGTTCTTC,CSVDQAGGNEQFF
13,-,many,TRBV29-1,TRBJ2-7,TGCAGCGTTGAAGGGGGGCCAGCCTACGAGCAGTACTTC,CSVEGGPAYEQYF
15,TRBD1,-,TRBV15,TRBJ1-1,TGTGCCACCAGCGAGATAGGACAGGCTCACACTGAAGCTTTCTTT,CATSEIGQAHTEAFF
16,-,-,TRBV5-4,TRBJ2-3,TGTGCCAGCAGCTTGTCGGGGCGGGCTAGCACAGATACGCAGTATTTT,CASSLSGRASTDTQYF
12,-,many,TRBV29-1,TRBJ2-5,TGCAGCGTTGACGGCGGGACTGGGGCCCAGTACTTC,CSVDGGTGAQYF
14,-,many,TRBV10-2,TRBJ2-2,TGCGCCAGCAGTGAGTCGGGGTTAACCGGGGAGCTGTTTTTT,CASSESGLTGELFF
12,-,-,TRBV29-1,TRBJ2-7,TGCAGCGTAGTCATAGGCTCCTACGAGCAGTACTTC,CSVVIGSYEQYF
11,-,-,TRBV7-2,TRBJ2-5,TGTGCCAGCAGCGACCGCATAACCCAGTACTTC,CASSDRITQYF
15,TRBD1,many,TRBV7-9,TRBJ1-1,TGTGCCAGCAGCTTAAGGGGAAGGGGGCCCACTGAAGCTTTCTTT,CASSLRGRGPTEAFF
11,-,many,TRBV7-9,TRBJ2-5,TGTGCCAGCAGCTTAGTGCTGTTCCAGTACTTC,CASSLVLFQYF
13,-,many,TRBV12-3/TRBV12-4,TRBJ2-1,TGTGCCAGCACCTCGACTAGCTACAATGAGCAGTTCTTC,CASTSTSYNEQFF
17,-,many,TRBV9,TRBJ2-5,TGTGCCAGCAGCGTAGGATTGAGGGAAATAAGGACAGAGACCCAGTACTTC,CASSVGLREIRTETQYF
15,TRBD2,many,TRBV12-3/TRBV12-4,TRBJ2-1,TGTGCCAGCAGTTTTTCCGGGACTAGCTTGGGTGAGCAGTTCTTC,CASSFSGTSLGEQFF
14,-,many,TRBV20-1,TRBJ2-7,TGCAGTGCTAGAGGAGGAAAACATACCTACGAGCAGTACTTC,CSARGGKHTYEQYF
15,-,many,TRBV14,TRBJ1-6,TGTGCCAGCAGCCAAGCTCCAGACTATAATTCACCCCTCCACTTT,CASSQAPDYNSPLHF
15,-,many,TRBV5-1,TRBJ1-1,TGCGCCAGCAGCTTGGCCGAGCGGATGAACACTGAAGCTTTCTTT,CASSLAERMNTEAFF
17,TRBD2,-,TRBV7-2,TRBJ2-5,TGTGCCAGCAGCGCAGACGGGACTAGCGGGAGGAGGCAGACCCAGTACTTC,CASSADGTSGRRQTQYF